This T cell receptor beta chain was sequenced in a study of blood T cell repertoires in COVID-19. Study in general: Sites across the United States, Italy and Spain contributed samples from acute and convalescent COVID-19.

Under the authors' procedure: Nucleated cell number was recorded as an estimate derived from reference gene primer amplification. Clones were sequenced by immunoSEQ multiplex PCR, and TCRdb holds only the in-frame ones, with some missing. That table is the source of V, J and clone size, and D and trimming were worked out from the DNA. The sample carries 90,000 to 120,000 clones, roughly 84% recorded once. The CDR3 sequence is 14 residues long. CDR1 is MDHEN and CDR2 is SYDVKM in the germline V gene. V lost 6 bases and J lost 5; bases outside the gene matches: 4. The rearrangement links TRBV28 to TRBJ1-1, with TRBD1 matching 12 bases. This TCR was recovered from a human donor in a cohort sampled during active COVID-19. Sequenced sample: peripheral blood. CDR3 in amino acids: CASRGDRGRTEAFF. The CDR3 DNA sequence: TGTGCCAGCAGGGGGGACAGGGGGCGGACTGAAGCTTTCTTT.